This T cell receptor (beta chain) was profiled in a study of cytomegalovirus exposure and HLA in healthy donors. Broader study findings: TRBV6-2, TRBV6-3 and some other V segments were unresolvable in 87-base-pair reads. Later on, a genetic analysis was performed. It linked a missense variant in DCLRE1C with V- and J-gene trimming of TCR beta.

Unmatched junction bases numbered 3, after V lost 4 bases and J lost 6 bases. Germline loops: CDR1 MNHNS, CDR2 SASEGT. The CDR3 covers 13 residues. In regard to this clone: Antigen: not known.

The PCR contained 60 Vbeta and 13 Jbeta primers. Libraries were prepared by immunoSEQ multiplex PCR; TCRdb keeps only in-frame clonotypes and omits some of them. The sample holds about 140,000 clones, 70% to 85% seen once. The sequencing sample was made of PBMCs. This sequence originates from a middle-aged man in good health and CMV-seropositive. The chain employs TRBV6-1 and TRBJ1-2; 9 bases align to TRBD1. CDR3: CASSVQGADGYTF. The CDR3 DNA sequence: TGTGCCAGCAGTGTACAGGGGGCGGATGGCTACACCTTC.